Listed below are T cell receptor beta chains from one sample, sequenced in a study of T cell responses to AZD1222 COVID-19 vaccine. Sequenced by immunoSEQ multiplex PCR; TCRdb stores in-frame clones only, minus some. In the table there are 130,000 to 150,000 clones, under 95% of which are singletons. Here the sequenced sample was peripheral blood, taken on day 0 of AZD1222 vaccination. Receptors originate from an adult in good health. The CDR3 runs from the conserved cysteine through the conserved F or W. Size is stated for part of the rows, as once, few or many counts, or as a class when the clone is expanded.

v_call clone_size cdr3_aa
TRBV6-2/TRBV6-3 . CASSYVTSSKGLHTGYTF
TRBV28 once CATLVDGGRVEQFF
TRBV3-1/TRBV3-2 . CASSQGSGPYGYTF
TRBV9 . CASSVGGEENTEAFF
TRBV18 . CASSPRANTDTQYF
TRBV3-1/TRBV3-2 . CASSRTPGGQAFEQFF
TRBV9 once CASSVEVANTGELFF
TRBV11-3 . CASSPKGLATQYF
TRBV2 . CASSGLLAGVAYNEQFF
TRBV28 once CASSQTSGLAGGETQYF
TRBV6-5 . CASSYSNSPLHF
TRBV4-1 . CASRRGDQETQYF
TRBV5-4 . CASSLGTSPHEQYF
TRBV6-1 . CASSEQGRGYEQYF
TRBV7-2 once CASSLGSRSTGELFF
TRBV28 . CASSLPNTEAFF
TRBV24-1 . CATSEARDTGELFF
TRBV12-3/TRBV12-4 once CASSPPGPYEQYF
TRBV29-1 . CSVQQNPADTQYF
TRBV4-1 . CASSQEGATPRGYTF
TRBV27 . CASSPQYLEKLFF
TRBV3-1/TRBV3-2 . CASSHGLLSSYEQYF
TRBV7-2 . CASSLTGLYYGYTF
TRBV19 once CASSPGTSGYEQYF
TRBV28 . CASSSPVQYF
TRBV10-3 . CAISESGLDTQYF
TRBV2 . CASSLLTGQETQYF
TRBV6-2/TRBV6-3 . CASSYWTEGPLHF
TRBV19 . CASSIGPESGSPLHF
TRBV20-1 . CSASAVREWATDTQYF
TRBV12-3/TRBV12-4 once CASSKQGREKLFF
TRBV5-6 once CASSQIQGFINTGELFF
TRBV6-1 . CASSDEGSSYEQYF
TRBV6-5 . CASSPLGDRETQYF
TRBV24-1 . CATSGGAGVREYNEQFF
TRBV19 . CASSIGAGDYEQYF
TRBV11-2 . CASSLAPLAGGSNEQFF
TRBV19 few CASTPWGGADGYTF
TRBV5-1 . CASSLAGSYEQYF
TRBV10-3 . CAIRAQDTQYF
TRBV24-1 . CATSDGDSFSGANVLTF
TRBV9 few CASSKETSGETQYF
TRBV7-9 . CASSLNRRETQYF
TRBV27 once CASSLTGTSTYNEQFF
TRBV5-4 . CASSLGQGVDEAFF
TRBV19 . CASSIAGGEYEQYF
TRBV6-2/TRBV6-3 . CASSLSGGWDEQFF
TRBV19 . CASTPWIAGNTGELFF